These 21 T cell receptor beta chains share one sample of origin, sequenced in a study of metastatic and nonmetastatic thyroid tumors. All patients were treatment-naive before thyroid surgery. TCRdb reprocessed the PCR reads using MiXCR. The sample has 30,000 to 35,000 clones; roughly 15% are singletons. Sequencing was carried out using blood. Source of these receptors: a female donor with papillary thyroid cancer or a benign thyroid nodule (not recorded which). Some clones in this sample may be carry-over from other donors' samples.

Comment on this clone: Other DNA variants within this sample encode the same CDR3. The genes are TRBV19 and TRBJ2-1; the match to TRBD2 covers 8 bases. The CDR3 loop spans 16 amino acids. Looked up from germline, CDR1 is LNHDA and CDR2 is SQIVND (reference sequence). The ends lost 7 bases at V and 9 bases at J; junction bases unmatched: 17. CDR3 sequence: CASNTPTSGVGSEQFF. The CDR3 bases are TGTGCCAGTAATACCCCTACTAGCGGTGTGGGTAGTGAGCAGTTCTTC.

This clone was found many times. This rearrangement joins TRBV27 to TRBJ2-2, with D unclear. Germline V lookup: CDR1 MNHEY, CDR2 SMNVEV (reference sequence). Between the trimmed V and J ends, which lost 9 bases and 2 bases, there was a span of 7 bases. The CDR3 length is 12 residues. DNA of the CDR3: TGTGCCAGTGCTTATAACACCGGGGAGCTGTTTTTT. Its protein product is CASAYNTGELFF.

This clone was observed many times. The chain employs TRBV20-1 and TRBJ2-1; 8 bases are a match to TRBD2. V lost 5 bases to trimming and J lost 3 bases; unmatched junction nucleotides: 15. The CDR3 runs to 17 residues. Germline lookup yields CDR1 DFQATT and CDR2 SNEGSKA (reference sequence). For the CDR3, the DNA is TGCAGTGCTCCTCAACTACATACCAGCGGGGGCTACAATGAGCAGTTCTTC. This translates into CSAPQLHTSGGYNEQFF.

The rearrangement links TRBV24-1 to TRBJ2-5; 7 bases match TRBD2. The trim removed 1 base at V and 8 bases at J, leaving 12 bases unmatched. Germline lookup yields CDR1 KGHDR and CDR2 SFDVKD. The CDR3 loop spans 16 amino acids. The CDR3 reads CATSDLGLAALDTQYF. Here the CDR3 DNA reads TGTGCCACCAGTGATTTAGGCCTAGCGGCCTTGGATACCCAGTACTTC.

In DNA, the CDR3 is TGTGCCAGCAGTTGTGGGACAGGGGTTGCCGGGGAGCTGTTTTTT. Its translation is CASSCGTGVAGELFF. The rearrangement uses TRBV12-3 or TRBV12-4 and TRBJ2-2, with 10 nucleotides matching TRBD1. This CDR3 is 15 amino acids long. V was pared by 4 bases and J by 6 bases, with 5 bases of the junction left unmatched.

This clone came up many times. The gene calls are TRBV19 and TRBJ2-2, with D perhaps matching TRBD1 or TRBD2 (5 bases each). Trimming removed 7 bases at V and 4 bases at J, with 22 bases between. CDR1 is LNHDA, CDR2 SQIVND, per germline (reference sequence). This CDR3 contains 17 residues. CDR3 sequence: CASIPGAYGVGTGELFF. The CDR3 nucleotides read TGTGCCAGTATACCTGGGGCCTACGGGGTGGGCACCGGGGAGCTGTTTTTT.

In DNA, the CDR3 is TGCAGTGCTAGTAACGGCAGGTCTAAGGGACTAGCGACCTGCAATGAGCAGTTCTTC. It yields the protein CSASNGRSKGLATCNEQFF. The chain employs TRBV20-1 and TRBJ2-1; TRBD2 agrees at 10 bases. The ends lost 3 bases at V and 6 bases at J; junction bases unmatched: 20. Germline V lookup: CDR1 DFQATT, CDR2 SNEGSKA (reference sequence). The CDR3 consists of 19 residues.

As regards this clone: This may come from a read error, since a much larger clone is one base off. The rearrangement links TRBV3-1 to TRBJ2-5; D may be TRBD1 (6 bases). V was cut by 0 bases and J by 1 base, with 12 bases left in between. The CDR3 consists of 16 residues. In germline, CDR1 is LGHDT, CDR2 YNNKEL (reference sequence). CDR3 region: CASSQDCRDTQETQYF. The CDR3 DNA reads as TGTGCCAGCAGCCAAGACTGTAGGGACACCCAAGAGACCCAGTACTTC.

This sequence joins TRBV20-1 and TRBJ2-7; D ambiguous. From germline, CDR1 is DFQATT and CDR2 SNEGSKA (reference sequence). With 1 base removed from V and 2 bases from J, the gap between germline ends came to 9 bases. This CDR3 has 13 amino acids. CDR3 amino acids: CSARVHQAYEQYF. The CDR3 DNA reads TGCAGTGCTAGAGTACACCAAGCCTACGAGCAGTACTTC.

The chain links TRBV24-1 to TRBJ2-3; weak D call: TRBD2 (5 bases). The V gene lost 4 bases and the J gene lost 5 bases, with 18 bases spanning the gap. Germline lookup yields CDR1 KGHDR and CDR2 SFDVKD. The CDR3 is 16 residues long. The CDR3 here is CATSDFITGMGDTQYF. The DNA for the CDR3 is TGTGCCACCAGTGACTTTATCACGGGAATGGGAGATACGCAGTATTTT.

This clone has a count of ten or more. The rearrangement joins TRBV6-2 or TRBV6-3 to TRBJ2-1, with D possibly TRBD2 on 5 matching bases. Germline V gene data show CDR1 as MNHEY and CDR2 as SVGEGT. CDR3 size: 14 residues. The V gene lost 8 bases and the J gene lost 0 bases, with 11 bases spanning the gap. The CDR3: CASGLRGSYNEQFF. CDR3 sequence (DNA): TGTGCCAGCGGCCTTCGGGGCTCCTACAATGAGCAGTTCTTC.

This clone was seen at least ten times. The CDR3 sequence is CAIRAATATSSSEQYF. The CDR3 coding sequence is TGTGCCATCAGAGCCGCCACAGCGACTAGTTCTAGCGAGCAGTACTTC. This chain joins TRBV10-3 and TRBJ2-7, with D perhaps TRBD2 (6 bases). The CDR3 contains 16 residues. Germline V gene data show CDR1 as ENHRY and CDR2 as SYGVKD. V was pared by 6 bases and J by 6 bases, with 24 bases between.

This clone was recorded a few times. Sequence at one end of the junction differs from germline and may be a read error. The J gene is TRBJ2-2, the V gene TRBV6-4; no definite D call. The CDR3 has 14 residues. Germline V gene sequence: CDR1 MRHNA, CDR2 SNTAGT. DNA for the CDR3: TGTGCCAGTAGTGAAGGGTCCTTTACCGGGGAGCTGTTTTTT. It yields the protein CASSEGSFTGELFF.

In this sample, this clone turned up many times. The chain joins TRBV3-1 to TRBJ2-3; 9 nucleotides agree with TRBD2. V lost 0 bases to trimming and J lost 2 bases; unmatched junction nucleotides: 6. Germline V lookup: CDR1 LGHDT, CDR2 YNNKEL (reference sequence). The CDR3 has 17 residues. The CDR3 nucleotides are TGTGCCAGCAGCCAAGACCCAGCGGGAGGTTTCACAGATACGCAGTATTTT. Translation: CASSQDPAGGFTDTQYF.

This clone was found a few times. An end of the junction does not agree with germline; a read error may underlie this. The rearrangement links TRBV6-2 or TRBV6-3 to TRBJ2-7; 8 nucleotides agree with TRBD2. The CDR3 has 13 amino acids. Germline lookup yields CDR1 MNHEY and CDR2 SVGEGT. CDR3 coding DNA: TGTTCCAGCAGTTCTAGCGGGTCCTACGGGCAGTACTTC. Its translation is CSSSSSGSYGQYF.

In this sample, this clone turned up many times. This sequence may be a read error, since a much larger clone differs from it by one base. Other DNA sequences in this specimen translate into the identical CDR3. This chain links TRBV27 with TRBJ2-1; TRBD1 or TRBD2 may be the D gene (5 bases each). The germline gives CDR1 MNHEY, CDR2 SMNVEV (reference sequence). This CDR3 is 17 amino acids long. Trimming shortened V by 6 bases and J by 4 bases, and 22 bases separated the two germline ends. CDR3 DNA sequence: TGTGCCAGCAGGGGGGTCTTGCAATTGAGCTCTTACAATGAGCAGTTCTTC. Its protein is CASRGVLQLSSYNEQFF.

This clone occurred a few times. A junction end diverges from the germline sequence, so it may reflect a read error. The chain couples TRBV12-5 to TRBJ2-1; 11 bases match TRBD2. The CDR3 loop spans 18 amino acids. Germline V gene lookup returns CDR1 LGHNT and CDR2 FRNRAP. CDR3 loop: CSSGLASGRMSSYNEQFF. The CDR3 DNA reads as TGTTCTAGTGGTTTAGCTAGCGGGAGGATGTCTAGCTACAATGAGCAGTTCTTC.

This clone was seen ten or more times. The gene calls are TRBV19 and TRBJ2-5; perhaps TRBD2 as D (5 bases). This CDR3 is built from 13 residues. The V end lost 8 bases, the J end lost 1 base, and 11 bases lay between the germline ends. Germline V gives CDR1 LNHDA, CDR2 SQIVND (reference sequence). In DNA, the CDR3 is TGTGCCAGTTCCGAGGGAGCCCAAGAGACCCAGTACTTC. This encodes CASSEGAQETQYF.

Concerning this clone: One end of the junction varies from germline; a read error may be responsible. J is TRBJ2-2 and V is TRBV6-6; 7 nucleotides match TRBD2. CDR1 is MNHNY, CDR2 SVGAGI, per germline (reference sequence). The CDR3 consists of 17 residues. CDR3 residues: CSSSYSGLVGNTGELFF. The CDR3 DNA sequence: TGTTCCAGCAGTTACTCAGGACTAGTAGGGAACACCGGGGAGCTGTTTTTT.

Here the CDR3 reads CASSSQGAGTEAFF. The DNA of the CDR3 is TGCGCCAGCAGTTCGCAGGGGGCCGGGACTGAAGCTTTCTTT. The rearrangement links TRBV5-1 to TRBJ1-1, with 8 bases matching TRBD1. Looked up from germline, CDR1 is SGHRS and CDR2 is YFSETQ. CDR3 length equals 14 residues. V was clipped by 5 bases and J by 5 bases; unmatched bases: 8. Full variable domain (rest looked up from reference TRBV5-1 and TRBJ1-1): KAGVTQTPRYLIKTRGQQVTLSCSPISGHRSVSWYQQTPGQGLQFLFEYFSETQRNKGNFPGRFSGRQFSNSRSEMNVSTLELGDSALYLCASSSQGAGTEAFFGQGTRLTVV.

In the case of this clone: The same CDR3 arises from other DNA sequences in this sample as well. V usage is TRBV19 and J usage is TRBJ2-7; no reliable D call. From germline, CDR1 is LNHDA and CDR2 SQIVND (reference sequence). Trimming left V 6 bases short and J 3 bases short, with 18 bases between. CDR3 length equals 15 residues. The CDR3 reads CASRPGDGTDYEQYF. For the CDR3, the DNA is TGTGCCAGTAGACCCGGTGACGGTACCGACTACGAGCAGTACTTC. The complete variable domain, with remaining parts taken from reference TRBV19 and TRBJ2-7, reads DGGITQSPKYLFRKEGQNVTLSCEQNLNHDAMYWYRQDPGQGLRLIYYSQIVNDFQKGDIAEGYSVSREKKESFPLTVTSAQKNPTAFYLCASRPGDGTDYEQYFGPGTRLTVT.